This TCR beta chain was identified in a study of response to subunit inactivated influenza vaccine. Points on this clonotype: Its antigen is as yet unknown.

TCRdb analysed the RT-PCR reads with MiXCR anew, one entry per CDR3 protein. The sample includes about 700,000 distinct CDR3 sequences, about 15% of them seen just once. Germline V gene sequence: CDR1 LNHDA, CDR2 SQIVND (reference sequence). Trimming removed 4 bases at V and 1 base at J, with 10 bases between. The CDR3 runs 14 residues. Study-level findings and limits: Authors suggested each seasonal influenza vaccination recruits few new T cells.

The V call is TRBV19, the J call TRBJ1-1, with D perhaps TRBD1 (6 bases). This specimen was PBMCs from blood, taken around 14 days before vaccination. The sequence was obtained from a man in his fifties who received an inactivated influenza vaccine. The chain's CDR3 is CASSKKDRNTEAFF. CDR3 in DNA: TGTGCCAGTAGTAAGAAGGACAGGAACACTGAAGCTTTCTTT.